This TCR beta chain was profiled in a study of CD8+ T cells in alopecia areata (dated by TCRdb to between 2017 and 2018). Background for the entire study: Treated patients were enrolled in an open-label pilot trial of oral tofacitinib at 5 to 10 mg twice daily for moderate-to-severe alopecia areata. Patients stayed on tofacitinib for 6 to 18 months and then had 6 months of follow-up off drug so that delayed response and recurrence could be assessed. To study T cell clonal expansion in alopecia areata, the researchers applied high-throughput TCRbeta sequencing to both the C3H/HeJ mouse model and human patients. In humans, TCRbeta sequencing was performed on scalp tissue and on sorted CD4+ and CD8+ peripheral blood T cells from healthy controls and from patients with patchy or totalis/universalis alopecia areata. Patients on tofacitinib were biopsied at baseline and after 4 and 24 weeks of treatment, and several of the patients also had a later scalp biopsy. Clonality in the scalp was compared among normal scalp (n=4), patchy alopecia areata scalp (n=8), and alopecia totalis/universalis scalp (n=8). RNA was obtained with the PAXgene miRNA kit for fixed scalp, the miRNeasy kit for PBMCs, and the RNeasy kit for mouse skin. immunoSEQ multiplex PCR using 35 Vbeta forward primers and 13 Jbeta reverse primers was used to amplify TCRbeta CDR3 regions. Broader findings and caveats from the paper: Shared TCR sequences between patients were less evident than in mice, which may be partly attributable to HLA diversity in the patient population. Unlike mouse skin, which is dominated by gammadelta T cells, normal human skin has resident alphabeta T cells that are also sequenced, and this complicates analysis of the scalp TCR repertoire. Higher clonality and more expanded CD8+ clones were observed in lesional scalp than in normal scalp, particularly in alopecia totalis/universalis, a finding suggestive of antigenic drive.

To prepare the library, the immunoSEQ multiplex PCR assay was applied. RNA was extracted from all samples and reverse transcribed into cDNA, which served as template for TCR sequencing. SuperScript III was used for first-strand cDNA synthesis, primed with a 2:1 mix of oligo-dT and random hexamers. A synthetic immune receptor repertoire was used to assess amplification bias, and residual bias was removed computationally. The original methods were these. Raw reads were preprocessed to remove errors, and CDR3 was defined according to IMGT conventions as the region from the conserved cysteine to phenylalanine. To get clonality, Shannon entropy was normalized by log2 of the number of productive unique TCRs and the result was subtracted from 1. Whether scalp clones were CD4 or CD8 was inferred by matching scalp TCRbeta sequences against CD4 and CD8 repertoires sorted from blood. Not all clones reach the TCRdb copy of this immuneACCESS table, which keeps in-frame sequences only. Checked studies attribute under half of the gap to unresolved V genes and leave the rest unexplained. That table is the source of V, J and clone size, and D and trimming were worked out from the DNA. Within this sample are some 170,000 clones, with about 60% of them counted one time only. Clones ranked in the top ten supply roughly 15% of the sample.

As regards this clone: Its antigen specificity is not known. Per-base qualities were not stored, and no clone one base away is much larger.

The time point label here, explained by the study, means: baseline before oral tofacitinib. Lesional scalp punch biopsies and peripheral blood were collected from alopecia areata patients. PBMCs were isolated by density centrifugation and stained for CD3, CD4 and CD8, and CD4+ and CD8+ T cells were sorted on a FACSAria. The specimen comprised CD4+ T cells sorted from blood, sampled at week 0. This TCR was recovered from a human donor with alopecia areata.

The DNA sequence reads TGTGCCAGCAGCTTGAGTTCTTGGACAGGCAGCTCCTACAATGAGCAGTTCTTC. Its protein product is CASSLSSWTGSSYNEQFF. The sequence links TRBV5-8 to TRBJ2-1, and 7 junctional nucleotides match TRBD1. V is cut back by 1 base and J by 0 bases, with 10 bases in the junction unmatched. The CDR3 has 18 amino acids, counting the end cysteine and phenylalanine. Just the 54-base CDR3 DNA is kept, in frame starting at base 1. Per the germline V gene, SGHTS is the CDR1 and YDEGEE is the CDR2. Outside the CDR3, residues come from the reference TRBV5-8 and TRBJ2-1 proteins, so the full variable domain is: EAGVTQSPTHLIKTRGQQATLRCSPISGHTSVYWYQQALGLGLQFLLWYDEGEERNRGNFPPRFSGRQFPNYSSELNVNALELEDSALYLCASSLSSWTGSSYNEQFFGPGTRLTVL.